This entry describes one T cell receptor (beta chain). Its antigen is currently not known. Per the germline V gene, SGHVS is the CDR1 and FQNEAQ is the CDR2. The CDR3 starts with the cysteine, ends with the phenylalanine, and has 17 residues. DNA was not recorded. Sequencing used a NextSeq 550. The Human TCR Profiling Kit (MiLaboratory) was used to prepare UMI-labeled 5' RACE TRB cDNA libraries. The full amount of extracted RNA was used for cDNA synthesis, and the full amount of resulting cDNA was used for PCR amplification. Libraries were prepared in parallel with an identical number of PCR cycles. As for the authors' bioinformatics: MIGEC and MiXCR extracted about 53,000 +/- 10,000 unique UMI-labeled TRB cDNA molecules per library, requiring at least two reads per UMI. Each library averaged about 38,000 +/- 11,000 functional in-frame TRB CDR3 nucleotide clonotypes without stop codons. Diversity metrics, including normalized Shannon-Wiener and Chao1, were computed in VDJtools after downsampling to 5000 UMI-labeled TRB molecules per sample. VDJtools was used to calculate clonotype-size-weighted physicochemical properties of the central five CDR3 residues, namely interaction energy, strength, volume and Kidera factor 4. The reads underwent TCRdb reprocessing, giving one record for each CDR3 protein sequence and no DNA. TCRdb assigned the V and J calls; the authors' analysis was not used. Per the sample table, the count is roughly 130,000 distinct CDR3 sequences. Roughly 0.6% of the sample belongs to the ten largest clones.

These data come from a study of CXCR3-negative and CXCR3-positive naive CD8 T cells (dated 2019 in TCRdb). Some background on the complete study: About 150 million TRB reads were obtained in total, roughly 1.5 +/- 0.3 million reads per library. Diversity and physicochemical repertoire analyses were performed on some 10 donors pooled from two independent experiments. The TRBV-TRBJ cluster analysis covered naive subsets from 5 donors and memory cells from 3 donors. Overall study outcomes, separate from this receptor: Repertoire diversity was comparably high in both naive subsets but much lower in memory CD8+ T cells. TRB CDR3s from CXCR3-positive naive cells showed higher hydrophobicity (lower Kidera factor 4), lower energy, and higher strength and volume indices than CXCR3-negative naive cells. TRBV-TRBJ usage was similar between naive CXCR3-negative and CXCR3-positive cells from the same donor, while memory cells showed distinct patterns. Because surface CD5, which is linked to self-reactivity in mice, was comparable between the naive subsets, TCR interaction strength was also inferred from the physicochemical properties of TRB CDR3s. Freshly isolated PBMCs were used for most assays because CXCR3 expression partially decreased after cryopreservation.

Each CD8+ T cell subset was flow-sorted in triplicate, with fewer than 350,000 cells per subset placed directly into RLT lysis buffer. To exclude memory contaminants, naive CD8+ T cells were stringently defined as CD45RO-CCR7+CD27+CD95-. Peripheral blood mononuclear cells were isolated from buffy coats using standard density gradient centrifugation. Naive CXCR3-negative and CXCR3-positive CD8+ T cells were flow-sorted using a FACSAria III. An RNeasy Mini Kit was used to extract total RNA from the sorted cells. The clonotype was recovered from a human donor in good health. Some clones in this sample may be carry-over from other donors' samples. The rearrangement joined TRBV7-8 to TRBJ2-3; TCRdb's D call, TRBD2, is unchecked because there is no DNA. Sequenced material: naive CXCR3+ CD8+ T cells from blood. The sample's cell subset or site label is to be understood as: CD45RO-CCR7+CD27+CD95- naive CD8+ T cells expressing CXCR3 (TNR3+). The CDR3 amino acid sequence is: CASRGLPTITSTDTQYF. Here the CDR3 is joined to the reference TRBV7-8 and TRBJ2-3 genes, and the full variable domain is: GAGVSQSPRYKVAKRGQDVALRCDPISGHVSLFWYQQALGQGPEFLTYFQNEAQLDKSGLPSDRFFAERPEGSVSTLKIQRTQQEDSAVYLCASRGLPTITSTDTQYFGPGTRLTVL.